This T cell receptor (beta chain) was obtained from a study of T cell responses to AZD1222 COVID-19 vaccine. This CDR3 comprises 15 residues. The V and J ends lost 2 bases and 5 bases respectively, with 13 bases between them. CDR1 and CDR2 (germline): KGHDR, SFDVKD. This clone came up once. What it recognizes is unknown. Method: immunoSEQ multiplex PCR; TCRdb's copy keeps in-frame clones and lacks some. The sample includes roughly 120,000 clones, over 80% of them seen just once. Study-wide results and limits: The study sampled repertoires only after the peak T cell response.

This material consisted of peripheral blood, taken 28 days after the second AZD1222 dose. This chain joins TRBV24-1 and TRBJ2-3; D is undetermined. The sequence came from an adult who received the AZD1222 COVID-19 vaccine. The DNA for the CDR3 is TGTGCCACCAGTGATTCCCTCACAGAAGGAGATACGCAGTATTTT. Translated: CATSDSLTEGDTQYF.